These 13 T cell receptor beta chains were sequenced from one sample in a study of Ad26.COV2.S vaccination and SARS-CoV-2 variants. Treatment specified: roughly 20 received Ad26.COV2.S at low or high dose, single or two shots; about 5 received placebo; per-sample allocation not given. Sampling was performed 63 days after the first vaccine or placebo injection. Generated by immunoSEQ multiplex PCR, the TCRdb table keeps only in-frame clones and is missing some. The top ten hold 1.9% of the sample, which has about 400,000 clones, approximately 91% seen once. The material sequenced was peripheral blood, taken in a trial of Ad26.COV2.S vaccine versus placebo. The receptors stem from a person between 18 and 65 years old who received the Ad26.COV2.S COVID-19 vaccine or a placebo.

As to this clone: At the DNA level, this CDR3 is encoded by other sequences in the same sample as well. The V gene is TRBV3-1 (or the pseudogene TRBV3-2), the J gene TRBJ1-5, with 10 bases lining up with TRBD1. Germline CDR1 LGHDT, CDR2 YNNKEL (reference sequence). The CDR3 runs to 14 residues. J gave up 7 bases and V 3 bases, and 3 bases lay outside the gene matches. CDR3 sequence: CASSHGTGEQPQHF. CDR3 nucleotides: TGTGCCAGCAGCCACGGGACAGGGGAACAGCCCCAGCATTTT.

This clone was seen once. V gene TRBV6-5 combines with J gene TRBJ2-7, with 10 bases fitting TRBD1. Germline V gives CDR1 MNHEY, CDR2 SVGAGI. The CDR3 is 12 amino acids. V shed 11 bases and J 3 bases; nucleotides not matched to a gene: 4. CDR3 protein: CAVWTGGYEQYF. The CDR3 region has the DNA TGTGCCGTTTGGACAGGGGGCTACGAGCAGTACTTC.

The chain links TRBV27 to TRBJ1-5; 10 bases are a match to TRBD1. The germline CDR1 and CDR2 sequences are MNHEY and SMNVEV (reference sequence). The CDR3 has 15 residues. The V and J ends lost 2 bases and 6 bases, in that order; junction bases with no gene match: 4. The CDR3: CASSLRGDRGQPQHF. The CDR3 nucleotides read TGTGCCAGCAGTTTAAGGGGGGACAGGGGTCAGCCCCAGCATTTT.

Here the CDR3 DNA reads TGTGCCAGCAGCCTCGTTGGGGGGAGGGGTCGGAATGAGCAGTTCTTC. It encodes CASSLVGGRGRNEQFF. This rearrangement joins TRBV7-2 to TRBJ2-1; TRBD2 matches 7 bases. J lost 7 bases, V lost 5 bases, and 14 bases had no gene match. The V gene's germline CDR1 is SGHTA and CDR2 FQGNSA. CDR3 length: 16 amino acids.

The CDR3 sequence: CASRDRVSNQPQHF. Here the CDR3 DNA reads TGTGCCAGCAGGGACAGGGTCAGCAATCAGCCCCAGCATTTT. V gene TRBV2 combines with J gene TRBJ1-5; 8 bases map to TRBD1. Per the germline V gene, CDR1 is SNHLY and CDR2 is FYNNEI. The CDR3 has 14 residues. V lost 6 bases and J lost 1; bases outside the gene matches: 2.

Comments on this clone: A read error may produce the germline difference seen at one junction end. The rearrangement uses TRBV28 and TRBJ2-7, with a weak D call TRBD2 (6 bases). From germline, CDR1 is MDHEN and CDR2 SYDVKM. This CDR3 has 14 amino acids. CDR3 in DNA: TGTGCCAGCGGTTTCAGGAGGGGAAACTACGAGCAGTACTTC. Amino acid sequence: CASGFRRGNYEQYF.

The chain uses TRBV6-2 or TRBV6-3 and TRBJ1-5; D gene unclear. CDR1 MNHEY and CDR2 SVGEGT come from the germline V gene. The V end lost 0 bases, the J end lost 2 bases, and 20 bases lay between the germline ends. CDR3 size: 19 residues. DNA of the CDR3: TGTGCCAGCAGTTACTCGATCTCCTTGGGTTGGAGTGGCAATCAGCCCCAGCATTTT. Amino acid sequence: CASSYSISLGWSGNQPQHF.

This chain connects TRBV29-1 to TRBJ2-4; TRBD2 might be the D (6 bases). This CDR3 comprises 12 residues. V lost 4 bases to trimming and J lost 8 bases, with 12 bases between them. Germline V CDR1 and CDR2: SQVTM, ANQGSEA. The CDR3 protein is CSVAVREDIQYF. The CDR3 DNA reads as TGCAGCGTTGCGGTCAGGGAGGACATTCAGTACTTC.

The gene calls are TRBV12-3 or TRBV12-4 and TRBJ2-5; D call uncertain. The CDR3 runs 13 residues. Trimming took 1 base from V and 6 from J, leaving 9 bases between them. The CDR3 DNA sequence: TGTGCCAGCAGTTTAGAACTTCTCCAGACCCAGTACTTC. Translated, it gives CASSLELLQTQYF.

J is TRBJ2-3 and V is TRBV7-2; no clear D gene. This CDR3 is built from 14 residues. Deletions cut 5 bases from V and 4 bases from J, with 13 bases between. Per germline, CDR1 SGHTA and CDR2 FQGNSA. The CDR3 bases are TGTGCCAGCAGCCTCCAGAGTAGTTCAGATACGCAGTATTTT. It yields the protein CASSLQSSSDTQYF.

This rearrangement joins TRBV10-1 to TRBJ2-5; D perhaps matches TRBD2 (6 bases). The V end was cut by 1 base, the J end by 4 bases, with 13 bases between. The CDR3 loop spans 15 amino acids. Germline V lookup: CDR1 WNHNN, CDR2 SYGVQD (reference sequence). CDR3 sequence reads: CASSEFSGAAETQYF. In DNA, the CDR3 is TGCGCCAGCAGTGAGTTTTCGGGAGCGGCAGAGACCCAGTACTTC.

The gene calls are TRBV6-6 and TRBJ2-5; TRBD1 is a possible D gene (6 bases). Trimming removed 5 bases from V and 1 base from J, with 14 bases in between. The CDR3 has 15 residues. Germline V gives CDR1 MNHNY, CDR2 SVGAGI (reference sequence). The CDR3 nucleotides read TGTGCCAGCAGTGCCCGGGCAGGGGCCCAAGAGACCCAGTACTTC. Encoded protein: CASSARAGAQETQYF.

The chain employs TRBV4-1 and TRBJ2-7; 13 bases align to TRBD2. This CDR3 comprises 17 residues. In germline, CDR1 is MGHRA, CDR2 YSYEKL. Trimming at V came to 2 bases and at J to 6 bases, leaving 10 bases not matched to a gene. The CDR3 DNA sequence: TGCGCCAGCAGCCAAAAGATGGGGACTAGCGGGACGGTCGAGCAGTACTTC. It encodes CASSQKMGTSGTVEQYF.